Below, 17 T cell receptor beta chains from the same sample are listed, as sequenced in a study of blood T cell repertoires in COVID-19. Sequencing was performed with immunoSEQ multiplex PCR; in TCRdb, only in-frame clones are kept and a portion is missing. The sample has 350,000 or so clones, about 90% seen once. Sequencing was performed on PBMCs or T cells enriched from blood (not recorded which). These receptors were taken from a woman aged 25 to 39 who had recovered from COVID-19.

This chain connects TRBV5-6 to TRBJ2-7; D gene ambiguous. This CDR3 comprises 9 residues. Germline CDR1 and CDR2: SGHDT and YYEEEE. V lost 4 bases to trimming and J lost 7 bases, with 3 bases between them. The CDR3 DNA sequence: TGTGCCAGCAGCCTGGAGCAGTACTTC. Translation: CASSLEQYF.

The rearrangement links TRBV30 to TRBJ1-1; unclear D gene. The V gene lost 5 bases and the J gene lost 4 bases, with 8 bases spanning the gap. There are 11 residues in the CDR3. CDR1 GTSNPN and CDR2 SVGIG come from the germline V gene (reference sequence). Here the CDR3 reads CAWGGSTEAFF. The CDR3 nucleotides are TGTGCCTGGGGAGGCAGCACTGAAGCTTTCTTT.

The chain employs TRBV28 and TRBJ2-5; 8 bases agree with TRBD1. The CDR3 sequence is 16 residues long. The V segment lost 4 bases and the J segment 4 bases; nucleotides outside the gene matches: 11. CDR1 and CDR2 from the germline V gene are MDHEN and SYDVKM. The CDR3 DNA follows: TGTGCCAGCAGTTCCAATCAGGGGGCGAAACGAGAGACCCAGTACTTC. It translates to CASSSNQGAKRETQYF.

This chain's CDR3 is CASSLVGGGAVREQFF. The CDR3 DNA reads as TGTGCCAGCAGCTTAGTCGGCGGGGGGGCGGTGCGGGAGCAGTTCTTC. The chain has TRBV7-6 and TRBJ2-1, with 9 bases aligning to TRBD2. This CDR3 contains 16 residues. Germline V lookup: CDR1 SGHVS, CDR2 FNYEAQ. Trimming removed 1 base from V and 10 bases from J; junction bases left unmatched: 11.

V gene TRBV14 combines with J gene TRBJ2-3, with TRBD2 identical over 8 bases. The CDR3 sequence is 16 residues long. V trimming: 0 bases; J trimming: 5 bases; junction bases outside the gene matches: 7. Germline V gene lookup returns CDR1 SGHDN and CDR2 FVKESK. In DNA, the CDR3 is TGTGCCAGCAGCCAAGATTTGGGACTAGGTGAAGATACGCAGTATTTT. Translating it yields CASSQDLGLGEDTQYF.

The chain uses TRBV19 and TRBJ2-3; perhaps TRBD2 as D (6 bases). The ends were cut back, 7 bases at V and 5 bases at J, with 16 bases in the middle. This CDR3 is 14 amino acids long. Germline assignment: CDR1 LNHDA and CDR2 SQIVND (reference sequence). In DNA form, the CDR3 reads TGTGCCAGTACCATGGGGCTAGCGAGAGATACGCAGTATTTT. This gives the protein CASTMGLARDTQYF.

The chain employs TRBV28 and TRBJ1-5; D remains ambiguous. CDR3 length equals 15 residues. Trimming cost V 6 bases and J 0 bases, with 12 bases left between them. The germline CDR1 and CDR2 sequences are MDHEN and SYDVKM. CDR3 residues: CASSRIADSNQPQHF. CDR3 DNA: TGTGCCAGCAGCAGGATCGCCGATAGCAATCAGCCCCAGCATTTT.

V and J are TRBV28 and TRBJ2-1, with a tentative D call TRBD2 (6 bases). Between the trimmed V and J ends, which lost 6 bases and 7 bases, there was a span of 16 bases. The CDR3 is 14 amino acids. Germline V CDR1 and CDR2: MDHEN, SYDVKM. The CDR3 is CASSPPFAGNEQFF. The CDR3 nucleotides are TGTGCCAGCAGCCCCCCATTCGCGGGGAATGAGCAGTTCTTC.

The genes are TRBV6-4 and TRBJ1-1, with a tentative D call TRBD1 (5 bases). Germline CDR1 and CDR2: MRHNA and SNTAGT. The germline V and J ends were trimmed by 6 bases and 9 bases, with 26 bases remaining between them. CDR3 length equals 16 residues. DNA of the CDR3: TGTGCCAGCAGCCCTACGGGGGGGGTTGGCTTAGACCAAGCTTTCTTT. Translation: CASSPTGGVGLDQAFF.

The V gene is TRBV27, the J gene TRBJ1-5; D perhaps matches TRBD1 (5 bases). V shed 2 bases and J shed 1 base, with 15 bases lying between them. This CDR3 has 17 residues. In germline, CDR1 is MNHEY, CDR2 SMNVEV (reference sequence). CDR3 nucleotide sequence: TGTGCCAGCAGTTTAATCGGGGGGGATGCGAGCAATCAGCCCCAGCATTTT. It translates to CASSLIGGDASNQPQHF.

This chain links TRBV2 with TRBJ2-2; D unresolved. The length of the CDR3 is 15 residues. The V end lost 6 bases, the J end lost 0 bases, and 11 bases lay between the germline ends. Germline V gives CDR1 SNHLY, CDR2 FYNNEI. The CDR3: CASSIDPTNTGELFF. Written as DNA, the CDR3 is TGTGCCAGCAGCATCGATCCTACGAACACCGGGGAGCTGTTTTTT.

The CDR3 DNA is TGCAGCGTGAATCAGGGGTCTCCTGAAGCTTTCTTT. Translation: CSVNQGSPEAFF. The gene calls are TRBV29-1 and TRBJ1-1; a weak D match, TRBD1 (6 bases). Germline values: CDR1 SQVTM, CDR2 ANQGSEA. Trimming took 6 bases from V and 6 from J, leaving 14 bases between them. The CDR3 covers 12 residues.

This clone was observed a handful of times. The chain carries TRBV10-2 and TRBJ1-1; TRBD1 aligns across 9 bases. Trimming took 4 bases from V and 2 from J; bases not matched to a gene: 8. The germline V gene has CDR1 WSHSY and CDR2 SAAADI. The CDR3 length is 16 residues. CDR3 DNA sequence: TGCGCCAGCAGTGGGGACAGGGCGGGGGCTAACACTGAAGCTTTCTTT. Its protein product is CASSGDRAGANTEAFF.

This clone appeared once. V is TRBV29-1 and J is TRBJ2-1, with 12 bases matching TRBD2. The ends lost 5 bases at V and 2 bases at J; junction bases unmatched: 7. Germline V gene lookup returns CDR1 SQVTM and CDR2 ANQGSEA. The CDR3 is 16 residues long. The CDR3 loop is CSVKGLAGTAYNEQFF. Here the CDR3 DNA reads TGCAGCGTTAAGGGACTAGCGGGCACAGCCTACAATGAGCAGTTCTTC.

The chain has TRBV19 and TRBJ2-7; D is unresolved. V lost 0 bases to trimming and J lost 3 bases, with 6 bases between them. In germline, CDR1 is LNHDA, CDR2 SQIVND (reference sequence). The CDR3 is made up of 13 amino acids. CDR3 in DNA: TGTGCCAGTAGTATAGATCCTCGCTACGAGCAGTACTTC. Translation: CASSIDPRYEQYF.

The chain combines TRBV10-1 with TRBJ1-5, with D perhaps matching TRBD1 (5 bases). CDR1 WNHNN and CDR2 SYGVQD come from the germline V gene (reference sequence). The CDR3 is 18 residues long. V shed 1 base and J shed 0 bases, with 16 bases lying between them. The CDR3 spells CASSECYQGRRSNQPQHF. Here the CDR3 DNA reads TGCGCCAGCAGTGAGTGCTACCAGGGCCGCCGTAGCAATCAGCCCCAGCATTTT.

The chain is built from TRBV29-1 and TRBJ2-1; 8 positions agree with TRBD2. Germline V gene lookup returns CDR1 SQVTM and CDR2 ANQGSEA. Unmatched junction bases numbered 2, after V lost 4 bases and J lost 0 bases. The CDR3 totals 14 residues. CDR3 protein: CSVVSGGSYNEQFF. CDR3 nucleotide sequence: TGCAGCGTTGTCAGCGGGGGCTCCTACAATGAGCAGTTCTTC.